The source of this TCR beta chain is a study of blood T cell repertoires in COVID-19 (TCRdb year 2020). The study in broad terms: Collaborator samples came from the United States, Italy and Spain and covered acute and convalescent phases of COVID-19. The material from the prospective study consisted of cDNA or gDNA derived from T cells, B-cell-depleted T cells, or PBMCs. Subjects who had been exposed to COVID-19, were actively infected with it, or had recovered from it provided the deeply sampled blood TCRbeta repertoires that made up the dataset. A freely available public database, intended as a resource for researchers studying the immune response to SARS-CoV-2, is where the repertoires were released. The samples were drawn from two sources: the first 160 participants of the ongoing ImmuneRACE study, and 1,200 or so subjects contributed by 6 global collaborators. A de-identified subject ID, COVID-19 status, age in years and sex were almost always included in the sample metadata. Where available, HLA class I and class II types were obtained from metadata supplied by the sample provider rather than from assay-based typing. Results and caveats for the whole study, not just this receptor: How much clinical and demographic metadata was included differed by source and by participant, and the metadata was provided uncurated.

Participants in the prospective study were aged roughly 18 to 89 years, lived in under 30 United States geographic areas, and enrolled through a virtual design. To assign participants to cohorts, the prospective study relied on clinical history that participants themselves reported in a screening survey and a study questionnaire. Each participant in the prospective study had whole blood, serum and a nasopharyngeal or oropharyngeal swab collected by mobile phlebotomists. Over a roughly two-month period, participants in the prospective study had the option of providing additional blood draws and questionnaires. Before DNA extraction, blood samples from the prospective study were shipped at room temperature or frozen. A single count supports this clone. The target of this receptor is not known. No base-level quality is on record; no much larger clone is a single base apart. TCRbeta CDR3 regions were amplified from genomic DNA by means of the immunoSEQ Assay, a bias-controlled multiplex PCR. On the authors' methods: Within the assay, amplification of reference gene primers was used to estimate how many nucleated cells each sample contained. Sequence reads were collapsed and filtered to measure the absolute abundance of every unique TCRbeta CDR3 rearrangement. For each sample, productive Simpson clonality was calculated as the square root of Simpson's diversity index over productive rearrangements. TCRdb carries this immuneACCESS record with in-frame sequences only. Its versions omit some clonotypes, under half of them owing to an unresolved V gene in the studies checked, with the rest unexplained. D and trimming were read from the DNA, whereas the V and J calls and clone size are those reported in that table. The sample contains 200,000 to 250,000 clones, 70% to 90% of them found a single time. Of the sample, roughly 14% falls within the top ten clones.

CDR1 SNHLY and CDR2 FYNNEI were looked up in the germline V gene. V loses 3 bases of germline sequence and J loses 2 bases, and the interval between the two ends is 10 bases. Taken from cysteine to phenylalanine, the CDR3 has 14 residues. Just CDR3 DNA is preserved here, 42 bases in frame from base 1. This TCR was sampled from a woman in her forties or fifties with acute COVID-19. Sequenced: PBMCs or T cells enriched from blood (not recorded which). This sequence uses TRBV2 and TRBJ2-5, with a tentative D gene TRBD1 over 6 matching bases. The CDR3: CASSEGAGQETQYF. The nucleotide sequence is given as TGTGCCAGCAGTGAGGGGGCAGGGCAAGAGACCCAGTACTTC.